The clone carrying this T cell receptor beta chain was detected ten times or more. The antigen is unknown. Genomic DNA provided the template from which TCR beta VDJ and CDR3 profiles were obtained. TCRdb re-called the reads through MiXCR, storing one row per CDR3 protein. The repertoire holds 40,000 to 45,000 distinct CDR3 sequences, with approximately 71% as singletons. The sample is drawn from a study of CD8+CD57+ T cells in acquired aplastic anemia. Study background: An average of roughly 3 ug of DNA was obtained from sorted CD4+ and CD8+ cells. Broader study findings: CD8+ Simpson's diversity showed no significant patient-control difference. Researchers report that about 28 CD8+ CDR3 sequences appeared in both patients and controls.

V was trimmed by 5 bases and J by 0 bases, leaving 11 bases between them. The CDR3 is made up of 15 amino acids. The V gene's germline CDR1 is SGHTA and CDR2 FQGTGA. The chain carries TRBV7-3 and TRBJ1-3, with D unresolved. This clonotype was obtained from a human donor in good health, serving as a control. Sample: sorted CD4+, CD8+, or CD8+CD57+ T cells (not recorded which) from PBMCs. CDR3 amino acids: CASSVMGSSGNTIYF. CDR3 DNA sequence: TGTGCCAGCAGCGTGATGGGCAGCTCTGGAAACACCATATATTTT.